A selection of T cell receptor beta chains follows, all from one sample in a study of blood T cell repertoires in COVID-19. Assay: immunoSEQ multiplex PCR; the TCRdb copy retains only in-frame clones and omits some. The sample contains tens of thousands of clones, about nine tenths of which appear only once. The specimen sequenced was peripheral blood. The source is a woman between 35 and 50 years old with active COVID-19. Each CDR3 is given with its conserved first and last residue. The order of the fields is V gene, J gene, D gene, clone size, CDR3 protein, CDR3 DNA. D genes are given only for firm matches. A row's size may be missing; if present it is once, few, many or a size class.

v_gene: TRBV7-3; j_gene: TRBJ1-1; d_gene: NA; abundance: NA; CDR3aa: CASSPQRDTEAFF; CDR3nt: TGTGCCAGCAGCCCCCAGCGTGACACTGAAGCTTTCTTT
v_gene: TRBV10-3; j_gene: TRBJ1-2; d_gene: NA; abundance: NA; CDR3aa: CAISESVQGDYGYTF; CDR3nt: TGTGCCATCAGTGAGTCTGTGCAGGGTGACTATGGCTACACCTTC
v_gene: TRBV6-5; j_gene: TRBJ1-2; d_gene: NA; abundance: NA; CDR3aa: CASQWVQQGSGGYTF; CDR3nt: TGTGCCAGCCAATGGGTTCAACAGGGATCGGGCGGCTACACCTTC
v_gene: TRBV15; j_gene: TRBJ2-3; d_gene: TRBD1; abundance: NA; CDR3aa: CATSRAVGQGADTQYF; CDR3nt: TGTGCCACCAGCAGAGCTGTGGGACAGGGGGCAGATACGCAGTATTTT
v_gene: TRBV10-2; j_gene: TRBJ2-7; d_gene: TRBD2; abundance: NA; CDR3aa: CASSGAGGPREQYF; CDR3nt: TGCGCCAGCAGTGGAGCGGGGGGGCCGAGGGAGCAGTACTTC
v_gene: TRBV11-2; j_gene: TRBJ2-5; d_gene: NA; abundance: NA; CDR3aa: CASSLLGGAWETQYF; CDR3nt: TGTGCCAGCAGCTTACTTGGGGGCGCCTGGGAGACCCAGTACTTC
v_gene: TRBV4-1; j_gene: TRBJ1-1; d_gene: NA; abundance: NA; CDR3aa: CASSQDALQGTEAFF; CDR3nt: TGCGCCAGCAGCCAAGACGCCCTACAGGGTACTGAAGCTTTCTTT
v_gene: TRBV2; j_gene: TRBJ1-2; d_gene: TRBD1; abundance: NA; CDR3aa: CASSETAWDRDYGYTF; CDR3nt: TGTGCCAGCAGTGAAACAGCCTGGGACAGGGACTATGGCTACACCTTC
v_gene: TRBV10-3; j_gene: TRBJ2-7; d_gene: TRBD1; abundance: NA; CDR3aa: CAISRGGQTYEQYF; CDR3nt: TGTGCCATCAGTCGTGGGGGACAGACCTACGAGCAGTACTTC
v_gene: TRBV5-8; j_gene: TRBJ1-1; d_gene: NA; abundance: NA; CDR3aa: CASTDLSVTEAFF; CDR3nt: TGTGCCAGCACCGACCTCAGCGTCACTGAAGCTTTCTTT
v_gene: TRBV6-4; j_gene: TRBJ2-2; d_gene: NA; abundance: NA; CDR3aa: CASSQGTGELFF; CDR3nt: TGTGCCAGCAGTCAGGGCACCGGGGAGCTGTTTTTT
v_gene: TRBV7-6; j_gene: TRBJ1-3; d_gene: NA; abundance: once; CDR3aa: CASSLNALNSGNTIYF; CDR3nt: TGTGCCAGCAGCTTAAACGCCCTAAACTCTGGAAACACCATATATTTT
v_gene: TRBV15; j_gene: TRBJ2-1; d_gene: NA; abundance: NA; CDR3aa: CATSNPPRDEQFF; CDR3nt: TGTGCCACCAGCAACCCGCCACGAGATGAGCAGTTCTTC
v_gene: TRBV12-3/TRBV12-4; j_gene: TRBJ2-7; d_gene: NA; abundance: NA; CDR3aa: CASSQDSAYEQYF; CDR3nt: TGTGCCAGCAGTCAAGACAGTGCCTACGAGCAGTACTTC
v_gene: TRBV19; j_gene: TRBJ2-3; d_gene: TRBD2; abundance: NA; CDR3aa: CASSIDLLGIARAGVGTDTQYF; CDR3nt: TGTGCCAGTAGTATAGATCTATTGGGAATAGCACGGGCGGGGGTAGGGACAGATACGCAGTATTTT
v_gene: TRBV18; j_gene: TRBJ2-2; d_gene: NA; abundance: NA; CDR3aa: CASSPQGTANTGELFF; CDR3nt: TGTGCCAGCTCACCACAGGGGACTGCGAACACCGGGGAGCTGTTTTTT
v_gene: TRBV5-6; j_gene: TRBJ1-1; d_gene: NA; abundance: NA; CDR3aa: CASSLGGGPEAFF; CDR3nt: TGTGCCAGCAGCTTGGGAGGGGGTCCTGAAGCTTTCTTT
v_gene: TRBV29-1; j_gene: TRBJ1-1; d_gene: NA; abundance: NA; CDR3aa: CSVEYRVQAFF; CDR3nt: TGCAGCGTTGAATACCGAGTCCAAGCTTTCTTT
v_gene: TRBV5-5; j_gene: TRBJ2-1; d_gene: TRBD2; abundance: NA; CDR3aa: CASSLARASGLLEQFF; CDR3nt: TGTGCCAGCAGCTTGGCTAGGGCTAGCGGTCTTTTGGAGCAGTTCTTC
v_gene: TRBV7-3; j_gene: TRBJ2-2; d_gene: TRBD1; abundance: NA; CDR3aa: CASSSGQGHTGELFF; CDR3nt: TGTGCCAGCAGCTCGGGACAGGGGCACACCGGGGAGCTGTTTTTT
v_gene: TRBV10-3; j_gene: TRBJ2-7; d_gene: NA; abundance: NA; CDR3aa: CAIRDRLSYEQYF; CDR3nt: TGTGCCATCAGGGACAGATTATCCTACGAGCAGTACTTC
v_gene: TRBV6-5; j_gene: TRBJ1-6; d_gene: NA; abundance: NA; CDR3aa: CASREYNSPLHF; CDR3nt: TGTGCCAGCAGGGAGTATAATTCACCCCTCCACTTT
v_gene: TRBV7-9; j_gene: TRBJ2-5; d_gene: TRBD2; abundance: NA; CDR3aa: CASSLRTSGTRQRETQYF; CDR3nt: TGTGCCAGCAGCTTACGGACTAGCGGGACGAGGCAAAGAGAGACCCAGTACTTC
v_gene: TRBV3-1/TRBV3-2; j_gene: TRBJ1-2; d_gene: TRBD1; abundance: many; CDR3aa: CASSRGTGNNYGYTF; CDR3nt: TGTGCCAGCAGCCGGGGGACAGGAAATAACTATGGCTACACCTTC
v_gene: TRBV12-3/TRBV12-4; j_gene: TRBJ1-2; d_gene: NA; abundance: NA; CDR3aa: CASSLVPGYGYTF; CDR3nt: TGTGCCAGCAGTCTGGTCCCGGGTTATGGCTACACCTTC
v_gene: TRBV20-1; j_gene: TRBJ1-2; d_gene: NA; abundance: NA; CDR3aa: CSASSRNYGYTF; CDR3nt: TGCAGTGCTAGTAGTCGGAACTATGGCTACACCTTC
v_gene: TRBV6-5; j_gene: TRBJ2-7; d_gene: TRBD1; abundance: NA; CDR3aa: CASTRTGWPYEQYF; CDR3nt: TGTGCCAGCACCCGGACAGGGTGGCCCTACGAGCAGTACTTC
v_gene: TRBV7-2; j_gene: TRBJ2-7; d_gene: TRBD2; abundance: NA; CDR3aa: CASSKRGVGEQYF; CDR3nt: TGTGCCAGCAGCAAACGGGGGGTGGGCGAGCAGTACTTC
v_gene: TRBV6-6; j_gene: TRBJ1-2; d_gene: TRBD1; abundance: NA; CDR3aa: CASRPGGYGYTF; CDR3nt: TGTGCCAGCAGACCAGGGGGGTATGGCTACACCTTC
v_gene: TRBV7-2; j_gene: TRBJ2-2; d_gene: NA; abundance: NA; CDR3aa: CASSLGGFENTGELFF; CDR3nt: TGTGCCAGCAGCTTAGGCGGGTTTGAGAACACCGGGGAGCTGTTTTTT
v_gene: TRBV5-4; j_gene: TRBJ2-5; d_gene: TRBD1; abundance: NA; CDR3aa: CASSLDRGRQETQYF; CDR3nt: TGTGCCAGCAGCTTGGACAGGGGGCGCCAAGAGACCCAGTACTTC
v_gene: TRBV2; j_gene: TRBJ1-2; d_gene: TRBD1; abundance: NA; CDR3aa: CASREMTGDGYTF; CDR3nt: TGTGCCAGTCGGGAGATGACAGGGGATGGCTACACCTTC
v_gene: TRBV19; j_gene: TRBJ2-1; d_gene: TRBD1; abundance: NA; CDR3aa: CASSGTGGGNEQFF; CDR3nt: TGTGCCAGTAGTGGGACAGGGGGAGGGAATGAGCAGTTCTTC
v_gene: TRBV25-1; j_gene: TRBJ2-5; d_gene: TRBD2; abundance: NA; CDR3aa: CASSEFRGDLKETQYF; CDR3nt: TGTGCCAGCAGTGAATTCCGGGGGGACTTAAAAGAGACCCAGTACTTC
v_gene: TRBV23-1; j_gene: TRBJ1-4; d_gene: NA; abundance: NA; CDR3aa: CATRNREKYEKLFF; CDR3nt: TGCGCCACGCGGAACAGGGAAAAATATGAAAAACTGTTTTTT
v_gene: TRBV6-1; j_gene: TRBJ2-1; d_gene: TRBD1; abundance: NA; CDR3aa: CASSEGRDRFNEQFF; CDR3nt: TGTGCCAGCAGTGAAGGCCGGGACAGGTTCAATGAGCAGTTCTTC
v_gene: TRBV19; j_gene: TRBJ2-2; d_gene: NA; abundance: NA; CDR3aa: CASSLRGTGELFF; CDR3nt: TGTGCCAGTAGCCTCCGGGGGACCGGGGAGCTGTTTTTT
v_gene: TRBV19; j_gene: TRBJ1-1; d_gene: NA; abundance: NA; CDR3aa: CASTRRRGRVEAFF; CDR3nt: TGTGCCAGTACGAGACGCAGGGGCCGCGTTGAAGCTTTCTTT
v_gene: TRBV9; j_gene: TRBJ2-2; d_gene: NA; abundance: NA; CDR3aa: CASSPPLGTTGELFF; CDR3nt: TGTGCCAGCAGCCCTCCCCTCGGGACAACTGGGGAGCTGTTTTTT
v_gene: TRBV6-5; j_gene: TRBJ1-6; d_gene: NA; abundance: NA; CDR3aa: CASILGANNSPLHF; CDR3nt: NA
v_gene: TRBV19; j_gene: TRBJ1-5; d_gene: TRBD1; abundance: NA; CDR3aa: CARLRTGSSNQPQHF; CDR3nt: TGTGCCAGACTGCGGACAGGGTCAAGCAATCAGCCCCAGCATTTT
v_gene: TRBV19; j_gene: TRBJ1-1; d_gene: NA; abundance: NA; CDR3aa: CATQNRVGYTEAFF; CDR3nt: TGTGCCACCCAAAACAGGGTCGGATACACTGAAGCTTTCTTT
v_gene: TRBV5-4; j_gene: TRBJ2-3; d_gene: NA; abundance: once; CDR3aa: CASSLGGPARVIDTQYF; CDR3nt: TGTGCCAGCAGCTTGGGGGGGCCGGCTAGAGTGATCGATACGCAGTATTTT
v_gene: TRBV18; j_gene: TRBJ1-2; d_gene: TRBD1; abundance: NA; CDR3aa: CASSPRGPNYGYTF; CDR3nt: TGTGCCAGCTCACCAAGGGGGCCGAACTATGGCTACACCTTC
v_gene: TRBV5-1; j_gene: TRBJ2-7; d_gene: TRBD1; abundance: NA; CDR3aa: CASSLVGTGGFYEQYF; CDR3nt: TGCGCCAGCAGCTTGGTAGGGACAGGGGGATTCTACGAGCAGTACTTC
v_gene: TRBV18; j_gene: TRBJ2-5; d_gene: NA; abundance: NA; CDR3aa: CASSPIPRGRETQYF; CDR3nt: TGTGCCAGCTCACCAATTCCCAGGGGACGGGAGACCCAGTACTTC
v_gene: TRBV3-1/TRBV3-2; j_gene: TRBJ2-3; d_gene: NA; abundance: NA; CDR3aa: CASSQDLSTDTQYF; CDR3nt: TGTGCCAGCAGCCAAGATCTAAGCACAGATACGCAGTATTTT
v_gene: TRBV5-6; j_gene: TRBJ2-3; d_gene: TRBD2; abundance: NA; CDR3aa: CASSFFERGGTDTQYF; CDR3nt: TGTGCCAGCAGCTTCTTCGAGCGGGGGGGCACAGATACGCAGTATTTT
v_gene: TRBV11-3; j_gene: TRBJ2-5; d_gene: NA; abundance: NA; CDR3aa: CASSLALSRGETQYF; CDR3nt: TGTGCCAGCAGCTTGGCCTTAAGCCGGGGGGAGACCCAGTACTTC
v_gene: TRBV6-5; j_gene: TRBJ1-4; d_gene: NA; abundance: NA; CDR3aa: CASRRELEKLFF; CDR3nt: TGTGCCAGCAGGAGGGAGCTAGAAAAACTGTTTTTT
v_gene: TRBV3-1/TRBV3-2; j_gene: TRBJ1-5; d_gene: TRBD1; abundance: NA; CDR3aa: CASSQGTGGISNQPQHF; CDR3nt: TGTGCCAGCAGCCAAGGTACAGGGGGCATTAGCAATCAGCCCCAGCATTTT
v_gene: TRBV7-9; j_gene: TRBJ1-1; d_gene: NA; abundance: NA; CDR3aa: CASSLESTEAFF; CDR3nt: TGTGCCAGCAGCTTAGAGAGCACTGAAGCTTTCTTT